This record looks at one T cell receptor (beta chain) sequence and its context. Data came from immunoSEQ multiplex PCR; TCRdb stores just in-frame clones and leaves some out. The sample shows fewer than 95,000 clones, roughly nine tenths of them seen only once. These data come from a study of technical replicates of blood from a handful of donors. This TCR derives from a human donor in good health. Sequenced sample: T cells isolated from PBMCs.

CDR3 DNA: TGTGCCAGCAGCGGGACAGGCTACGAGCAGTACTTC. Encoded protein: CASSGTGYEQYF. V and J are TRBV7-9 and TRBJ2-7, with 8 bases matching TRBD1. Germline CDR1 SEHNR, CDR2 FQNEAQ (reference sequence). The CDR3 runs to 12 residues. After removal of 5 bases from V and 3 bases from J, the junction contained 0 bases not matched to a gene.